One and the same sample provided the 4 T cell receptor beta chains below, sequenced in a study of CD4 T cells in relation to SARS-CoV-2 and coronaviruses. Unexposed donor CD4+ T cells date from about 2010-2019, before the COVID-19 pandemic. The repertoire was sequenced with immunoSEQ multiplex PCR; TCRdb's copy has only in-frame clones and lacks some. The sample lists about 65,000 clones; around 87% were seen once. Sequencing used memory CD4+ T cells from PBMCs. The origin of the receptors is a human donor in good health.

The J gene is TRBJ1-2, the V gene TRBV19; D is undetermined. CDR1 and CDR2 (germline): LNHDA, SQIVND (reference sequence). Trimming took off 4 bases at V and 0 bases at J, with 12 bases between the two ends. The CDR3 contains 15 residues. The CDR3 DNA reads TGTGCCAGTAGTAGATCCGGGGAGCCTAACTATGGCTACACCTTC. Protein product: CASSRSGEPNYGYTF.

For the CDR3, the DNA is TGTGCCAGCAGTTACCCGAGGGGGGGCGAGCAGTACTTC. It codes for CASSYPRGGEQYF. This rearrangement joins TRBV6-6 to TRBJ2-7, with a weak D call TRBD2 (7 bases). The CDR3 extends over 13 amino acids. In germline, CDR1 is MNHNY, CDR2 SVGAGI (reference sequence). Trimming shortened V by 2 bases and J by 6 bases, and 11 bases separated the two germline ends.

The V gene is TRBV6-5, the J gene TRBJ2-7; D is ambiguous. In germline, CDR1 is MNHEY, CDR2 SVGAGI. V lost 6 bases and J 2 bases, leaving 11 bases between the germline ends. The CDR3 sequence is 13 residues long. CDR3 amino acids: CASRMIQAYEQYF. In nucleotides, the CDR3 is TGTGCCAGCAGGATGATCCAAGCCTACGAGCAGTACTTC.

The rearrangement joins TRBV28 to TRBJ2-6; D unresolved. Germline V gene sequence: CDR1 MDHEN, CDR2 SYDVKM. The length of the CDR3 is 16 residues. V shed 4 bases and J shed 0 bases, with 10 bases lying between them. The CDR3 region has the DNA TGTGCCAGCAGTTCGGAGTCTATCTCTGGGGCCAACGTCCTGACTTTC. Residues: CASSSESISGANVLTF.